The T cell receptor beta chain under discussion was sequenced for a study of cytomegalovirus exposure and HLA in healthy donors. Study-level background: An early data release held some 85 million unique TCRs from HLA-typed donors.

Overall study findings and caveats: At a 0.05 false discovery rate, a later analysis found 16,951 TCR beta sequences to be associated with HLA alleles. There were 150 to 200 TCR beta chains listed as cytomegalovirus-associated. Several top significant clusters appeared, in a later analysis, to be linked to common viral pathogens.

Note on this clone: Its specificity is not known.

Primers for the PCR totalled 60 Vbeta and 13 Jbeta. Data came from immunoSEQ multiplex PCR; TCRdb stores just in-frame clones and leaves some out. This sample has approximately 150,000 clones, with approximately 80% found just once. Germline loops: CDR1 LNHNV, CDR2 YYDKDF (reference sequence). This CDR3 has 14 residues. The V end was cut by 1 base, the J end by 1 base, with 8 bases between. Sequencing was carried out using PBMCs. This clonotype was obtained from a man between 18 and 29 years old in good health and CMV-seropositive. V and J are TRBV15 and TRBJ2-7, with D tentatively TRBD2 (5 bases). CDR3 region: CATSRARGSYEQYF. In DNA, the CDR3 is TGTGCCACCAGCAGAGCACGGGGATCCTACGAGCAGTACTTC.